This T cell receptor beta chain was recorded in a study of cytomegalovirus exposure and HLA in healthy donors (dated by TCRdb to 2015 to 2018). Regarding the complete study: An earlier analysis of 587 of the donors reported 250 to 350 Gb of sequence data and around 120 million unique TCR beta sequences obtained from some 170 million T cells. About 280 gigabases of sequencing data and around 85 million unique TCR sequences made up an early release that covered approximately 700 HLA-typed donors. Of the roughly 400 genotyped donors, roughly 80% fell in the genetic ancestry cluster associated with self-reported Caucasian donors. The study was designed to test whether signatures of past pathogen exposure could be identified by cataloging public T cell receptors. The study used immunosequencing to profile the T cell repertoires of 600 to 850 subjects and linked those repertoires to cytomegalovirus serostatus. In addition to the first cohort of 650 to 800 subjects, a separate validation cohort of 120 different subjects was used. To predict cytomegalovirus infection status, the study combined high-throughput TCR immunosequencing, statistical association of individual TCRs with disease status, and machine learning. A later analysis re-analyzed previously published TCR beta repertoires from roughly 600 donors and added high-resolution HLA genotyping to study TCR occurrence patterns. The later analysis used no new phenotypic data to find candidate immune exposures, relying instead on TCR beta sequences and their occurrence across donors. In an earlier analysis of roughly 600 of the donors, high-throughput TCR beta sequencing was used to judge whether each TCR beta V gene segment behaved as functional or pseudogenic. Donor age, sex, ethnicity and CMV serostatus were compiled alongside the repertoire data. A later genetic analysis used genome-wide SNP genotypes for 398 of the 666 donors, treating that subset as a discovery cohort. All discovery cohort repertoires had been generated on a single sequencing platform. HLA typing covered class I and class II loci at four-digit resolution. The number of typed donors differed by locus: about 620-640 for A, B, C, DRB1 and DQB1; some 540 for DQA1; approximately 600 for DPA1; and some 470 for DPB1. A few DR-DQ haplotypes were treated as single units for association and clustering because of strong linkage in the cohort. Among roughly 400 genotyped donors of the cohort, an average of around 250,000 unique TCR beta nucleotide sequences was sequenced per donor, of which roughly 18% were non-productive. Overall study results and their limits: Linkage disequilibrium might explain the correlated functional status among segregating V segments, but an unknown experimental factor could not be ruled out. In a later analysis, TCR association rates were found to vary across HLA loci, with the most associated TCRs seen for DRB1 alleles and the fewest for HLA-C alleles. A later analysis found that HLA-associated TCR beta chains were more clonally expanded and had lower generation probabilities than equally common non-associated chains. In an earlier analysis of roughly 500 of the donors, most TCR beta V segments appeared in productive rearrangements about 87% or about 30% of the time, broadly matching IMGT annotations. In vitro tests confirmed that a few of the cytomegalovirus-associated TCR beta chains recognize cytomegalovirus antigens. In the study, some 160 TCR beta chains were listed as associated with cytomegalovirus. For the cohort, immune exposure information was limited to CMV serostatus. In both the original and validation cohorts, the classifier was reported to diagnose cytomegalovirus status with high specificity and sensitivity. In a later genetic analysis, fewer N-insertions in productive TCRs were reported among donors in an Asian-associated ancestry cluster than the roughly 700-donor mean. Most TCR sequences were observed very rarely across donors, whereas some public TCRs were present in many individuals. A further reported finding was that TCR beta sequences accurately predicted the HLA-A and HLA-B alleles for most subjects in the first cohort. Some IMGT-functional V segments, including TRBV6-2 and TRBV6-3, could not be told apart with the 87-base-pair reads, so those segments were excluded. Presence/absence analyses assumed roughly uniform sequencing depth across donors, an assumption that may not hold. Only TCR beta chains were sequenced in this cohort, and the absence of alpha or paired-chain data limited detectable features. When HLA alleles, especially DR and DQ, strongly co-occurred, attributing TCR associations to individual alleles was difficult. In a later genetic analysis, a missense DCLRE1C variant was associated with V-gene and J-gene trimming of TCR beta chains, and the association was replicated in an independent cohort. A later analysis associated 16,951 TCR beta sequences with specific HLA alleles at a false discovery rate of 0.05. According to a later analysis, parvovirus B19, influenza, CMV and Epstein-Barr virus appeared linked to several top co-occurrence clusters. Because HLA typing was unavailable for some donors at each locus, only the typed subset was used in association tests. A cluster of highly shared sequence variants was judged likely to be a technical artifact of the sequencing pipeline. According to the authors, the approach could potentially be generalized to other disease states and immunological phenotypes. According to a later analysis, most CMV-associated TCR beta chains appeared to be HLA-restricted, and the HLA associations seemed to be driven largely by CMV exposure. Because counts were too low, around 18 rarely observed V segments, including chromosome 9 orphons, were left out of the earlier analysis of approximately 580 of the donors.

In regard to this clone: Its binding antigen is unknown. Base qualities are not provided; no much larger clone lies one nucleotide away.

In total, fewer than 750 healthy bone marrow donors made up the cohort. At the time of sampling, every cohort member was nominally healthy, though immune exposures that went unrecorded were likely present. The donor was CMV seropositive and belonged to the group of 270 or so seropositive cohort members. Each donor provided a peripheral blood sample, and peripheral blood mononuclear cells were used for TCR beta sequencing. The Qiagen DNeasy Blood Extraction Kit was used to extract genomic DNA from the blood cell samples. The CDR3 has 12 amino acids, counting the end cysteine and phenylalanine. Just the 36-base CDR3 DNA is kept, in frame starting at base 1. The method behind the library was the immunoSEQ multiplex PCR assay. For the multiplex PCR, a mixture combining 60 forward primers for TCR Vbeta segments and 13 reverse primers for TCR Jbeta segments was used. The CDR3 region of rearranged TCR beta genes was amplified from genomic DNA by a multiplex PCR assay. The Illumina HiSeq System was used to sequence the amplified TCR beta libraries as 87-base-pair reads. Turning to the authors' computational methods: In a later analysis, some 80 million unique TCR beta chains were counted across the 650 to 750 repertoires, and around 10 million of these chains were shared by at least two donors. Raw reads were error-corrected and collapsed into unique sequences with a nearest-neighbor algorithm that merged closely related sequences to remove PCR and sequencing errors. Alignment of CDR3 sequences to IMGT reference sequences was used to assign V, D and J gene segments. For a sequence to be retained, a match of at least six nucleotides to both a V gene segment and a J gene segment was required. A rearrangement was called productive if the CDR3 had no stop codons and remained in frame with V and J, and every other rearrangement was called non-productive. Following IMGT convention, CDR3 was defined as the stretch from the second conserved V-encoded cysteine to the conserved J-encoded phenylalanine. The earlier analysis of a few hundred of the donors excluded any sequence lacking an unambiguous match to a single V gene segment. An earlier analysis of 500 to 600 of the donors classified V segments as functional when productive rearrangements were above 56.7% and as segregating when the standard deviation between donors was above 5%. A statistical classification framework was developed to diagnose cytomegalovirus status using the catalog of TCR beta chain sequences. V and J gene assignment, in a later analysis, came from comparing TCR nucleotide sequences with IMGT/GENE-DB human TR gene sequences. Using the TCRdist pipeline, a later analysis assigned CDR3 sequences along with most-parsimonious VDJ recombination scenarios. In a later analysis, each TCR beta chain was defined by its CDR3 amino acid sequence together with its V-gene family, and reads lacking a unique V-gene family were excluded. To address suspected cross-contamination and a sequencing artifact, a later analysis removed around 590 highly shared, low-generation-probability nucleotide sequences. In a later analysis, a clonal expansion index was calculated for each public chain from normalized within-repertoire ranks of inferred template counts. A later analysis computed generation probabilities with a VDJ recombination model fitted to out-of-frame rearrangements, and checked the results against IGoR. Hypergeometric tests were used in a later analysis to score TCR-TCR, TCR-HLA and TCR-CMV co-occurrence, with a repertoire-size bias correction applied to the TCR pairs. False discovery rates were estimated in a later analysis by permuting HLA or CMV assignments 20 times. In a later analysis, co-occurring TCRs were grouped with DBSCAN, and TCRdist sequence similarity was added when clustering was performed within HLA-allele-positive subsets. Repertoires with fewer than 30,000 or more than 120,000 public chains were left out of co-occurrence clustering, as were five repertoires with anomalous nucleotide sharing. The clones in this table, taken by TCRdb from immuneACCESS, are in-frame only. Not every clone is retained; where verified, under half of the shortfall comes from an unresolved V gene, and the cause of the rest is unknown. The V and J calls and clone size come from that table; D and trimming were worked out from the DNA. Recorded for this sample are 170,000 or so clones; around 77% of them occurred a single time. Jointly, the top ten make up 1% of the sample.

This receptor was taken from a woman in her forties or fifties in good health and CMV-seropositive. The V gene is TRBV21-1 and the J gene is TRBJ2-2; the D call TRBD2 from the table was never checked on the DNA. TRBV21-1 is a listed pseudogene. Input material: PBMCs. CDR3 reads: CASSFCSGGGFF. Read as DNA, the sequence is TGTGCCAGCAGCTTTTGTAGCGGGGGGGGGTTTTTT.